This T cell receptor (beta chain) is from a study of regulatory T cells in long-lasting Graves disease. At least ten counts were recorded for this clonotype. The time point denotes: newly diagnosed GD, antithyroid drugs for less than 3 months. The TCR library used RNA extracted from PBMCs. Trimming removed 2 bases from V and 1 base from J, with 8 bases in between. CDR1 and CDR2 from the germline V gene are SNHLY and FYNNEI. This CDR3 spans 14 amino acids. With iRepertoire HTBI primers and Arm-PCR of CDR3 regions, TCR beta libraries were built. Each CDR3 protein is one row after TCRdb ran MiXCR on the multiplex PCR reads. The sample has 300,000 to 400,000 distinct CDR3 sequences, 16% seen once. This same sample was also taken into another study, of T cells in Graves' hyperthyroidism and ophthalmopathy. Per that study: The TCR CDR3 first-round RT-PCR relied on the HTBI primer set.

The V gene is TRBV2, the J gene TRBJ1-1, with D possibly being TRBD1 (5 bases). This receptor was taken from a middle-aged man with Graves disease. This sample comprised peripheral blood mononuclear cells (PBMCs), obtained at new diagnosis, from a patient treated with antithyroid drugs. The CDR3 here is CASSERGGNTEAFF. As DNA, the CDR3 is TGTGCCAGCAGTGAAAGGGGAGGGAACACTGAAGCTTTCTTT.